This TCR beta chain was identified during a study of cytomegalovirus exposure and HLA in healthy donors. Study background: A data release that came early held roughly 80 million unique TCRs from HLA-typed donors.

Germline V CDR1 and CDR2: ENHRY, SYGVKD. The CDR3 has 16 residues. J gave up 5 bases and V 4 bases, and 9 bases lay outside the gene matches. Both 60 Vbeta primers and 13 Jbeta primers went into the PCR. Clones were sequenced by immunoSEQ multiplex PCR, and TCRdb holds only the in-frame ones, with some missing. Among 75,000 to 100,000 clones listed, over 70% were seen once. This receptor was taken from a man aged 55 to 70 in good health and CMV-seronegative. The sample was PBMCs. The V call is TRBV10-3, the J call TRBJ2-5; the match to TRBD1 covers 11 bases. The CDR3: CAISGSRTGGEETQYF. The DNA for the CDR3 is TGTGCCATCAGTGGAAGCAGGACAGGGGGCGAGGAGACCCAGTACTTC.